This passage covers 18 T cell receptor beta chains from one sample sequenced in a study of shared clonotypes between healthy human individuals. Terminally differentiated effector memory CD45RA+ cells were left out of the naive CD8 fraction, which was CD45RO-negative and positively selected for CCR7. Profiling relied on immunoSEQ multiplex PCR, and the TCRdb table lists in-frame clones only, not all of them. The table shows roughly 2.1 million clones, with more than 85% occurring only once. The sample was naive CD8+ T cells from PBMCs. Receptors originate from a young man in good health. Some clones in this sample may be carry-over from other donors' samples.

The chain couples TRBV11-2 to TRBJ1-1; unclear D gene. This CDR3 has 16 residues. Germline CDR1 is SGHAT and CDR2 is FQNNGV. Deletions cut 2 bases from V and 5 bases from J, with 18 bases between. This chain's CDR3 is CASSLYGSTTGTEAFF. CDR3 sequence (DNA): TGTGCCAGCAGCTTATACGGCTCCACCACGGGGACTGAAGCTTTCTTT.

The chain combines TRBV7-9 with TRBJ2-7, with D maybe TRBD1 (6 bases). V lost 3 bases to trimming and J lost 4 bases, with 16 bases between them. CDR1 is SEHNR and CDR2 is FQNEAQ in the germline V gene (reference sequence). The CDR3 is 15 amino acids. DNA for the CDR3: TGTGCCAGCAGCTTCTCCCCCAGGGGTAATTACGAGCAGTACTTC. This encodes CASSFSPRGNYEQYF.

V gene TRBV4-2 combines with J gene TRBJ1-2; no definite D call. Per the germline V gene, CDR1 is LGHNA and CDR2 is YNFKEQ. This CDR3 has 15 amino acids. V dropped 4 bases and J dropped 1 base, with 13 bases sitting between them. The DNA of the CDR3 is TGTGCCAGCAGCCCAAAGACGGGCGGTAACTATGGCTACACCTTC. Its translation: CASSPKTGGNYGYTF.

The CDR3 here is CASSQDQGLIYNEQFF. The CDR3 nucleotides are TGCGCCAGCAGCCAAGATCAGGGCCTAATCTACAATGAGCAGTTCTTC. The V and J genes are TRBV4-1 and TRBJ2-1; TRBD1 is a possible D gene (5 bases). The CDR3 has 16 amino acids. CDR1 MGHRA and CDR2 YSYEKL come from the germline V gene. Trimming left V 0 bases short and J 3 bases short, with 12 bases between.

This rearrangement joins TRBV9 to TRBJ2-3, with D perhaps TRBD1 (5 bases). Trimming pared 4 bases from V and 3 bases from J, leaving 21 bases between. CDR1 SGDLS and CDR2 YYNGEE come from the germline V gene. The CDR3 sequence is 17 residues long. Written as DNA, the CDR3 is TGTGCCAGCAGCTTCTCTACACAGGAAACAAGGACAGATACGCAGTATTTT. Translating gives CASSFSTQETRTDTQYF.

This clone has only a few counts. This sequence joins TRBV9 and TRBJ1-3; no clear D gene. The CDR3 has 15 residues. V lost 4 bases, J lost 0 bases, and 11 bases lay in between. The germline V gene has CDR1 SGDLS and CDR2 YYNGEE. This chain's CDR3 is CASSQDGSSGNTIYF. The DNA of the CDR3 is TGTGCCAGCAGCCAGGACGGAAGCTCTGGAAACACCATATATTTT. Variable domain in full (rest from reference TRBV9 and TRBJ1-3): DSGVTQTPKHLITATGQRVTLRCSPRSGDLSVYWYQQSLDQGLQFLIQYYNGEERAKGNILERFSAQQFPDLHSELNLSSLELGDSALYFCASSQDGSSGNTIYFGEGSWLTVV.

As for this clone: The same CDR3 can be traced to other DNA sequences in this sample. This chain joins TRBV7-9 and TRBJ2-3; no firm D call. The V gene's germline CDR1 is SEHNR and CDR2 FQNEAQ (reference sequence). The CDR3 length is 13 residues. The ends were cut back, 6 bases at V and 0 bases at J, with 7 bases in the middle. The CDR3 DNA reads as TGTGCCAGCAGAGAAGGTAGCACAGATACGCAGTATTTT. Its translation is CASREGSTDTQYF. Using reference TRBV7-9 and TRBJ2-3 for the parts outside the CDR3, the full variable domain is DTGVSQNPRHKITKRGQNVTFRCDPISEHNRLYWYRQTLGQGPEFLTYFQNEAQLEKSRLLSDRFSAERPKGSFSTLEIQRTEQGDSAMYLCASREGSTDTQYFGPGTRLTVL.

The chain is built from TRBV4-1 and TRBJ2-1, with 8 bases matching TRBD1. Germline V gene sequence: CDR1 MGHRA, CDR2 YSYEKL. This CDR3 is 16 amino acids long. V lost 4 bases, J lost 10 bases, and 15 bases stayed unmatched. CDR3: CASSLTRAQGAGEQFF. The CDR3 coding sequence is TGCGCCAGCAGCCTGACCAGGGCGCAGGGGGCGGGAGAGCAGTTCTTC.

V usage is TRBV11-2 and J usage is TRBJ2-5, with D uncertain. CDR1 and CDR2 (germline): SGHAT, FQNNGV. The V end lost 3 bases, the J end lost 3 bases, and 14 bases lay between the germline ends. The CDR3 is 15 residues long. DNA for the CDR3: TGTGCCAGCAGCTTGACGCTAACCGTAGAAGAGACCCAGTACTTC. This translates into CASSLTLTVEETQYF.

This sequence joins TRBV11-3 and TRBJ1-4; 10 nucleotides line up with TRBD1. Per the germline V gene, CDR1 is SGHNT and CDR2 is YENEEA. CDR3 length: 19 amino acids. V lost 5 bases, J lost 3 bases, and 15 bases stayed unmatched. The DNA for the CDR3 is TGTGCCAGCAGCCCCCTGGGACAGGGGCGGAGGGGAGCTAATGAAAAACTGTTTTTT. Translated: CASSPLGQGRRGANEKLFF. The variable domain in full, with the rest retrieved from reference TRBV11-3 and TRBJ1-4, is EAGVVQSPRYKIIEKKQPVAFWCNPISGHNTLYWYLQNLGQGPELLIRYENEEAVDDSQLPKDRFSAERLKGVDSTLKIQPAELGDSAVYLCASSPLGQGRRGANEKLFFGSGTQLSVL.

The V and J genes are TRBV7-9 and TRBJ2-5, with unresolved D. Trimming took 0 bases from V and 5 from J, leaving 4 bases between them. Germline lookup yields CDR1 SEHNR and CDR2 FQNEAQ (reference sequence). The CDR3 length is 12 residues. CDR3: CASSLAYETQYF. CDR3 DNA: TGTGCCAGCAGCTTAGCGTATGAGACCCAGTACTTC.

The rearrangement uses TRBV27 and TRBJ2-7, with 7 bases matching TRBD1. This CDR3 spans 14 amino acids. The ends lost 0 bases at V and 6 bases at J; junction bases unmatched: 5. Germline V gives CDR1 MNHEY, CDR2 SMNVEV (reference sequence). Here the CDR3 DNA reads TGTGCCAGCAGTTTATCGTCCCCAGGGGGCGAGCAGTACTTC. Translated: CASSLSSPGGEQYF.

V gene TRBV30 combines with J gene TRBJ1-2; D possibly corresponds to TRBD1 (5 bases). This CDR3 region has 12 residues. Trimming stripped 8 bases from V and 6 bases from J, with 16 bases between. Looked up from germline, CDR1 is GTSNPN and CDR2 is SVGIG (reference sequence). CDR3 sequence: CAVRVEGNGYTF. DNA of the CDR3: TGTGCCGTGAGGGTTGAGGGGAATGGCTACACCTTC.

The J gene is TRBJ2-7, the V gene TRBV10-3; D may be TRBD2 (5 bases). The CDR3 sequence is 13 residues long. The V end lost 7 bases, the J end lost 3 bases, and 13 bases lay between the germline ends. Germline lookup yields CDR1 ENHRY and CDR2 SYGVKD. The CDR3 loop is CAITEGRGYEQYF. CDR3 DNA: TGTGCCATCACCGAGGGTCGAGGCTACGAGCAGTACTTC.

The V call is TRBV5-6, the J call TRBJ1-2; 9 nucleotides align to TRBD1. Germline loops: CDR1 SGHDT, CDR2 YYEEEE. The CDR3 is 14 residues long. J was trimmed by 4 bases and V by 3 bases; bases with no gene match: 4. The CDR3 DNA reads TGTGCCAGCAGCTCGGGACAGGGAATCTATGGCTACACCTTC. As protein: CASSSGQGIYGYTF.

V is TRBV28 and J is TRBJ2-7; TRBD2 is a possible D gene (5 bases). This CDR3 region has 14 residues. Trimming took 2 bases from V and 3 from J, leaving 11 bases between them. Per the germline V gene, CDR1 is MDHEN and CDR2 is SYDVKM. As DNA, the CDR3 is TGTGCCAGCAGTTTACGGGATTTGGGCTACGAGCAGTACTTC. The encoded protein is CASSLRDLGYEQYF.

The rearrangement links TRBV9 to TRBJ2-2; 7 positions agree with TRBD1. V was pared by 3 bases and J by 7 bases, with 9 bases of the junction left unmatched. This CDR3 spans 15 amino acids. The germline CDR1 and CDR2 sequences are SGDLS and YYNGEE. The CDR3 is CASSDSQGIGGELFF. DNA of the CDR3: TGTGCCAGCAGCGATTCACAGGGGATCGGCGGGGAGCTGTTTTTT. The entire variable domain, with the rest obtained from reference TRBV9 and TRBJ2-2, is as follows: DSGVTQTPKHLITATGQRVTLRCSPRSGDLSVYWYQQSLDQGLQFLIQYYNGEERAKGNILERFSAQQFPDLHSELNLSSLELGDSALYFCASSDSQGIGGELFFGEGSRLTVL.

In DNA form, the CDR3 reads TGTGCCAGCAGTTTTGTGATCCAAGAGACCCAGTACTTC. Translated: CASSFVIQETQYF. The chain recombines TRBV28 with TRBJ2-5; D gene unclear. This CDR3 comprises 13 residues. Trimming cost V 3 bases and J 1 base, with 6 bases left between them. The germline CDR1 and CDR2 sequences are MDHEN and SYDVKM.